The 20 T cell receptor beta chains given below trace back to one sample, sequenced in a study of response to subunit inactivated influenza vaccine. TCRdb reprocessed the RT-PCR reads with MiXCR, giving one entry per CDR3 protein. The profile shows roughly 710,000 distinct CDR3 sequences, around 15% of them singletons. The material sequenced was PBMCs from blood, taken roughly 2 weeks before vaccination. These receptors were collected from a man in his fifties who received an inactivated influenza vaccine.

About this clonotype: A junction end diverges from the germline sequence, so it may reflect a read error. The CDR3 is CANSQGGSPYEQYF. In DNA form, the CDR3 reads TGTGCCAACAGCCAAGGCGGGAGCCCCTACGAGCAGTACTTC. This rearrangement joins TRBV3-1 to TRBJ2-7; 7 positions agree with TRBD2. There are 14 residues in the CDR3. Germline V gene lookup returns CDR1 LGHDT and CDR2 YNNKEL (reference sequence).

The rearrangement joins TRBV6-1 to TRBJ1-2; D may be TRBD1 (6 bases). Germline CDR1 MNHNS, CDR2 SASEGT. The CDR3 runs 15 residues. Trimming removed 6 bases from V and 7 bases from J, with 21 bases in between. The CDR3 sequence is CASRRTATTPFGYTF. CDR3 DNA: TGTGCCAGCAGAAGGACAGCGACCACTCCCTTTGGCTACACCTTC.

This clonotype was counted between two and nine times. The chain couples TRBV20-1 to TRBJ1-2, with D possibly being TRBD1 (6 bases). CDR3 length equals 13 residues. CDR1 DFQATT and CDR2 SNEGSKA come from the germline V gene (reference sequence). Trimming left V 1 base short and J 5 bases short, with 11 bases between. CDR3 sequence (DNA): TGCAGTGCTAGAGCCGGGACACAATATGGCTACACCTTC. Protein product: CSARAGTQYGYTF.

CDR3 sequence reads: CATSRDLGAQYF. The CDR3 region has the DNA TGTGCCACCAGCAGAGATCTCGGGGCCCAGTACTTC. The V gene is TRBV15, the J gene TRBJ2-5; D might be TRBD2 (5 bases). This CDR3 has 12 residues. V was cut by 0 bases and J by 9 bases, with 8 bases left in between. Germline CDR1 reads LNHNV; CDR2 reads YYDKDF (reference sequence).

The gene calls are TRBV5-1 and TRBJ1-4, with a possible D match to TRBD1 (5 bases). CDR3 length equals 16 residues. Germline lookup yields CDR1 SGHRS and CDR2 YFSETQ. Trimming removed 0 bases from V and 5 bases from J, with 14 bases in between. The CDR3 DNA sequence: TGCGCCAGCAGCTTGGCATTCCCCGGGGCGAATGAAAAACTGTTTTTT. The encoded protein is CASSLAFPGANEKLFF.

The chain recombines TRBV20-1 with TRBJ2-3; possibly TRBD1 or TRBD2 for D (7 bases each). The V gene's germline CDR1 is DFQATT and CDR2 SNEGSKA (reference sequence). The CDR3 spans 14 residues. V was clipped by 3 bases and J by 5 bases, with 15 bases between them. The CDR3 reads CSASPGGARDTQYF. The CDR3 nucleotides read TGCAGTGCTAGTCCAGGGGGGGCAAGAGATACGCAGTATTTT.

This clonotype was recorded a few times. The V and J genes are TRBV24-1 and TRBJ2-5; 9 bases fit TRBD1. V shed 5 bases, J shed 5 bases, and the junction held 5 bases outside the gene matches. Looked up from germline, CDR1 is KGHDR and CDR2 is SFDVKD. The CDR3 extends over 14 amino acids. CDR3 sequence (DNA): TGTGCCACCAGTGGGTGGACAGGGGACGAGACCCAGTACTTC. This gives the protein CATSGWTGDETQYF.

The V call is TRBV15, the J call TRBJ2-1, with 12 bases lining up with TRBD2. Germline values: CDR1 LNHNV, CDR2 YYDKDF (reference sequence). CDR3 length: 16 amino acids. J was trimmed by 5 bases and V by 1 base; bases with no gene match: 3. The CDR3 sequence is CATSRVRLAGDNEQFF. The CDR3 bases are TGTGCCACCAGCAGAGTCCGACTAGCGGGAGACAATGAGCAGTTCTTC.

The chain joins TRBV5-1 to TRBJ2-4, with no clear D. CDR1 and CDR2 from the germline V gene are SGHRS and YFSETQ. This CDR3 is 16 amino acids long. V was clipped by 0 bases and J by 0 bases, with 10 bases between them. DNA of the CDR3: TGCGCCAGCAGCTTGGGTCGTCTCCCAGCCAAAAACATTCAGTACTTC. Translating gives CASSLGRLPAKNIQYF.

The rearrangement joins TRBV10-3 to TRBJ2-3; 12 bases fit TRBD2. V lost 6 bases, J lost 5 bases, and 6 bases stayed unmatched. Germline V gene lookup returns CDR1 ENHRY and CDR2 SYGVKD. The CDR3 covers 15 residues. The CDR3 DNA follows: TGTGCCATCAGGCCTAGCGGGGGGGGTCAAGATACGCAGTATTTT. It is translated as CAIRPSGGGQDTQYF.

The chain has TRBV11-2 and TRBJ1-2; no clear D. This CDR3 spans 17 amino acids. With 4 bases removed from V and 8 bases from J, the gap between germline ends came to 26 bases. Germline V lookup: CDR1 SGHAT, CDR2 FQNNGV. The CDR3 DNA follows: TGTGCCAGCAGCTATCGCCCTCCCGACATGGGCGCGGGGGGCTACACCTTC. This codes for CASSYRPPDMGAGGYTF.

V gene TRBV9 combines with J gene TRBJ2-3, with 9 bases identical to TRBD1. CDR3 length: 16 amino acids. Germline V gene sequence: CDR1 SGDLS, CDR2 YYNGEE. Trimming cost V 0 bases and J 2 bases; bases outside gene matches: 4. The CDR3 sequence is CASSVGGQGITDTQYF. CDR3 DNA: TGTGCCAGCAGCGTAGGTGGACAGGGGATCACAGATACGCAGTATTTT. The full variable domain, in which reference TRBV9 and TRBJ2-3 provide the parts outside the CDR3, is DSGVTQTPKHLITATGQRVTLRCSPRSGDLSVYWYQQSLDQGLQFLIQYYNGEERAKGNILERFSAQQFPDLHSELNLSSLELGDSALYFCASSVGGQGITDTQYFGPGTRLTVL.

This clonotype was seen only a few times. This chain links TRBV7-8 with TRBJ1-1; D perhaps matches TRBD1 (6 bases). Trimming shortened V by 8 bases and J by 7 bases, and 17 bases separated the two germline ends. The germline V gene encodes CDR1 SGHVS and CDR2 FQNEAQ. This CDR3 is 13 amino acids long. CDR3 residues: CASLKNSQGEAFF. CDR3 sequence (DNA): TGTGCCAGCCTTAAAAACTCACAGGGTGAAGCTTTCTTT.

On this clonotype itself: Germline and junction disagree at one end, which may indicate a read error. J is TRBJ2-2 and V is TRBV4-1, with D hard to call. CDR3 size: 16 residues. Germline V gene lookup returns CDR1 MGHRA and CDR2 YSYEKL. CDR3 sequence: CASSQARQANTGELFF. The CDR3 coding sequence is TGCGCCAGCAGCCAAGCTAGGCAGGCGAATACCGGGGAGCTGTTTTTT.

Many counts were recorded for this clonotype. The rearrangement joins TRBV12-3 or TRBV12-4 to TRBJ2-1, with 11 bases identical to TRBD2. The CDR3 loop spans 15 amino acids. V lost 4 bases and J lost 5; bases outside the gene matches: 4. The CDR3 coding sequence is TGTGCCAGCAGTTCGCGACTAGCGGGGAACAATGAGCAGTTCTTC. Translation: CASSSRLAGNNEQFF.

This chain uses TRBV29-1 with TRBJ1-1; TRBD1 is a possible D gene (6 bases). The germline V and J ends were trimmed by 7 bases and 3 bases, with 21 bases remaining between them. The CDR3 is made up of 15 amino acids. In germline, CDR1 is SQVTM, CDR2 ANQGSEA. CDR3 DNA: TGCAGCGCCAAAAGGGTACAGGGTACGGACACTGAAGCTTTCTTT. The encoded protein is CSAKRVQGTDTEAFF.

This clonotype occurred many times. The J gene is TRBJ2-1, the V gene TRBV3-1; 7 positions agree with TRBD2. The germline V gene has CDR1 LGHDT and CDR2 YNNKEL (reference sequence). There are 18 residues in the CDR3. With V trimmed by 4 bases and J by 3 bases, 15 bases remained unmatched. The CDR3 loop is CASSPFREERDFYNEQFF. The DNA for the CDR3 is TGTGCCAGCAGCCCCTTCCGCGAGGAGCGGGACTTCTACAATGAGCAGTTCTTC.

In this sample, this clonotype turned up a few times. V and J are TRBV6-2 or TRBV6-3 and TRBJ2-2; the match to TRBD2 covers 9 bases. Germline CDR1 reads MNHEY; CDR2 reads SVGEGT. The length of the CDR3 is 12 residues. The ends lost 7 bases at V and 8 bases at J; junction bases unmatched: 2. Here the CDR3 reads CASNGLAGELFF. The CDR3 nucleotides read TGTGCCAGCAACGGACTAGCGGGGGAGCTGTTTTTT.

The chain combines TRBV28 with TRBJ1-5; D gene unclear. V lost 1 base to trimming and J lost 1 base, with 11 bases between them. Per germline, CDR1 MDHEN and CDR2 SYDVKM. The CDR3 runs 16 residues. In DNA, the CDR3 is TGTGCCAGCAGTTTATTAGGGCTCTGGAGCAATCAGCCCCAGCATTTT. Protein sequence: CASSLLGLWSNQPQHF.

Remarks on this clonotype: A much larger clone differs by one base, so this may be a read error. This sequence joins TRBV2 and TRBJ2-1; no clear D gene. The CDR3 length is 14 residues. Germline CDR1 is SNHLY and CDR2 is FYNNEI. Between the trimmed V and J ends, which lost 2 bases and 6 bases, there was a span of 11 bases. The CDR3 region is CASSEQVHGNEQFF. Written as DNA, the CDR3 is TGTGCCAGCAGTGAACAGGTTCATGGCAATGAGCAGTTCTTC.